These 5 T cell receptor beta chains share one sample of origin, sequenced in a study of Graves' ophthalmopathy and Graves' hyperthyroidism. RNA transcripts yielded amplified TCR beta CDR3 regions. The library came from an HTBI-primed first-round RT-PCR and a second-round multiplex PCR. TCRdb used MiXCR to reprocess the multiplex PCR reads, holding one entry per CDR3 protein. Among roughly 220,000 distinct CDR3 sequences listed, around 50% were seen once. Source material: peripheral blood. These receptors all stem from an adult man with Graves' ophthalmopathy.

At least ten counts were recorded for this clonotype. This chain connects TRBV2 to TRBJ1-5, with D uncertain. CDR3 size: 14 residues. Trimming removed 4 bases from V and 1 base from J, with 8 bases in between. Germline-derived CDR1 and CDR2 are SNHLY and FYNNEI. CDR3 DNA: TGTGCCAGCAGTGGGTGGAGGAGCAATCAGCCCCAGCATTTT. Translating it yields CASSGWRSNQPQHF.

Remarks on this clonotype: A junction boundary mismatches the germline segment, possibly from a read error. This sequence joins TRBV9 and TRBJ1-4; D is unclear. The CDR3 length is 14 residues. Looked up from germline, CDR1 is SGDLS and CDR2 is YYNGEE. The CDR3 DNA reads as TGCGCCAGCAGTCCGAGCGCAACTAATGAAAAACTGTTTTTT. The encoded protein is CASSPSATNEKLFF.

This chain's CDR3 is CASSESDWGQPQHF. The CDR3 nucleotides are TGCGCCAGCAGTGAGTCTGATTGGGGTCAGCCCCAGCATTTT. The V call is TRBV10-2, the J call TRBJ1-5, with unresolved D. Germline V gives CDR1 WSHSY, CDR2 SAAADI. With 0 bases removed from V and 6 bases from J, the gap between germline ends came to 9 bases. This CDR3 has 14 amino acids.

This chain uses TRBV9 with TRBJ2-5; D call uncertain. There are 12 residues in the CDR3. V dropped 5 bases and J dropped 7 bases, with 12 bases sitting between them. The germline CDR1 and CDR2 sequences are SGDLS and YYNGEE. DNA of the CDR3: TGTGCCAGCAGTTTAAGTCGAGGGACCCAGTACTTC. This codes for CASSLSRGTQYF.

The chain recombines TRBV29-1 with TRBJ1-2, with 9 bases matching TRBD1. The J segment lost 8 bases and the V segment lost 8 bases, leaving 9 bases of the junction unmatched. The length of the CDR3 is 12 residues. Germline V lookup: CDR1 SQVTM, CDR2 ANQGSEA. Here the CDR3 DNA reads TGCAGCCAACCACAGGGGGCGGAGGGCTACACCTTC. Protein: CSQPQGAEGYTF.